This TCR beta chain was sequenced during a study of cytotoxic CD8 clonotypes in ibrutinib-treated CLL. Study-wide results and limits: Public clonotypes were uncommon and contracted or stayed stable on treatment.

Produced via immunoSEQ multiplex PCR; TCRdb's table is partial and in-frame only. Altogether roughly 180,000 clones are present, 72% being singletons, with the ten largest covering roughly 13%. V shed 5 bases and J shed 0 bases, with 14 bases lying between them. Germline V CDR1 and CDR2: LNHNV, YYDKDF (reference sequence). This CDR3 comprises 15 residues. Worth noting for this clone: What it binds is not known.

This sequence was found in a human donor with chronic lymphocytic leukemia. This specimen was PBMCs, taken after 24 months of ibrutinib treatment. V usage is TRBV15 and J usage is TRBJ2-7; D is possibly TRBD1 (6 bases). DNA for the CDR3: TGTGCCACCAGCCGCGGAGGACAGATCTCCTACGAGCAGTACTTC. Protein: CATSRGGQISYEQYF.